Sequencing of this TCR beta chain was carried out in a study of blood T cells in healthy people across ages. The authors ran a second PCR of about 7 to 12 cycles using a sample-barcoded 5' primer and a J-beta primer mix. TCRdb reanalysed the 5' RACE reads using MiXCR and keeps one entry per CDR3 protein. Counted here are around 780,000 distinct CDR3 sequences, under 30% occurring once; the ten biggest clones make up around 3%. Study results and limitations: Roughly linear declines in TCR beta diversity per million T cells occurred with age. Donor CMV status, an unknown factor, possibly confounded changes in expanded clonotypes.

In regard to this clonotype: Its antigen is as yet unknown.

Germline V CDR1 and CDR2: ENHRY, SYGVKD. The CDR3 has 12 residues. Trimming pared 7 bases from V and 5 bases from J, leaving 12 bases between. These sequences were also reported in another study, on T cells of mothers and their children. From that second work: Each donor was one of three healthy Caucasian mothers or one of their six children. Researchers put all of the extracted RNA into cDNA synthesis, using around 1.5 ug per 15 ul.

The chain uses TRBV10-3 and TRBJ2-7; perhaps TRBD2 as D (5 bases). The source of this sequence is a boy aged 5-17 years in good health. The sample comprised blood. The CDR3 region is CAINQAGDEQYF. CDR3 DNA sequence: TGTGCCATCAATCAGGCGGGCGACGAGCAGTACTTC.